This T cell receptor beta chain originates from a study of T cell repertoires in cytomegalovirus infection. On the study more broadly: Signatures in public TCR beta sequences pointed to both CMV infection and matching HLA type. Study-wide results and caveats: Predominance within the ex vivo response was attributable to HLA-C-restricted CMV-specific TCR beta clonotypes. CMV carriers with the relevant HLA were identified by cumulative public TCR beta family frequency.

TCRdb passed the reads through MiXCR, listing each CDR3 protein once. This sample has approximately 180,000 distinct CDR3 sequences, with 8.5% to 10% found just once. The junction had 10 bases not matched to a gene; V was cut back by 6 bases and J by 4 bases. The germline V gene encodes CDR1 MDHEN and CDR2 SYDVKM. This CDR3 is 16 amino acids long. This clonotype came up a few times. Its antigen is unidentified. This chain uses TRBV28 with TRBJ1-1, with 11 bases matching TRBD1. The sample was PBMCs. The origin of this receptor is a human donor in good health (CMV status not recorded). Some clones in this sample may be carry-over from other donors' samples. CDR3 sequence: CASSPTGQGASTEAFF. CDR3 DNA: TGTGCCAGCAGCCCGACCGGACAGGGGGCGAGCACTGAAGCTTTCTTT. Together with reference TRBV28 and TRBJ1-1, the CDR3 gives the full variable domain: DVKVTQSSRYLVKRTGEKVFLECVQDMDHENMFWYRQDPGLGLRLIYFSYDVKMKEKGDIPEGYSVSREKKERFSLILESASTNQTSMYLCASSPTGQGASTEAFFGQGTRLTVV.